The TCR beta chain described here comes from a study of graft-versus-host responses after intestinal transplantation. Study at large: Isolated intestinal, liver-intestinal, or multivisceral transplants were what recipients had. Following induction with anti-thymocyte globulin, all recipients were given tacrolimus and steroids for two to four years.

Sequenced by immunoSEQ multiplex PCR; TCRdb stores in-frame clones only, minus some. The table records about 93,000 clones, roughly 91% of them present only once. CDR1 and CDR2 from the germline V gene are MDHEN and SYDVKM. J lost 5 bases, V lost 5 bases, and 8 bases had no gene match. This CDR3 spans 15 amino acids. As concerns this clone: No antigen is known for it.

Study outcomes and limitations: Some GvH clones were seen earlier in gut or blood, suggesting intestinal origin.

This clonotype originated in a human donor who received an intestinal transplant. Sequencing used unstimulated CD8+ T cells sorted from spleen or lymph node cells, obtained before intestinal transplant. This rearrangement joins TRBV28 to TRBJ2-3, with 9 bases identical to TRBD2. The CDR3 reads CASSQLREGGDTQYF. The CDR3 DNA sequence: TGTGCCAGCAGTCAATTGCGGGAGGGAGGAGATACGCAGTATTTT.